This T cell receptor beta chain emerged from a study of T cell responses to AZD1222 COVID-19 vaccine listed by TCRdb under 2021. The study in broad terms: Because spike-specific TCR depth and breadth did not differ between the two schedules, AZD1222 recipients who got a second dose at roughly 4 weeks were pooled with those who got a second dose at roughly 12 weeks. TCR sequencing was performed for roughly 250 trial participants, of whom about 200 were given two doses of AZD1222 and around 26 were given two doses of MenACWY control vaccine. Trial participants were enrolled by age into subgroups of 18-55, 56-69 and 70-plus years, and about 150, 27 and 61 TCR-sequenced participants, respectively, were included in these subgroups.

Sample time point, as interpreted from the label and publication: baseline before first vaccination. The vaccinee samples were drawn from two UK trials, COV001 and COV002, one of which was a single-blind randomized controlled phase 2/3 trial testing AZD1222 (ChAdOx1 nCoV-19) in healthy adults. For TCRbeta chain sequencing, PBMC samples from trial participants were taken at day 0 and at day 28 after the second dose. The CDR3 regions of human TCRbeta chains were subjected to immunosequencing. Per the original workflow: TCRs in the repertoires were matched against a reference library of SARS-CoV-2-specific TCRs that had been generated with the MIRA antigen-specificity platform. Breadth was defined as the fraction of unique TCRs that were SARS-CoV-2-associated, and depth was defined as the fraction of total T cells that were SARS-CoV-2-associated. Using the MIRA data, each spike-specific TCR was mapped to the spike region that the TCR reacts to and placed in a CD4 or CD8 class. Log10-transformed breadth and depth values were compared by one-way ANOVA with Sidak's multiple comparisons tests. As stored in TCRdb, this immuneACCESS dataset retains in-frame rearrangements with V and J assigned. A fraction of the clones does not appear; measured against another copy, unresolved V genes explain less than half of the discrepancy, and the remainder lacks a known reason. V and J calls and clone size are given by that table; D and trimming were obtained from the DNA. The sample table records about 82,000 clones; about 90% of these occur just once. The ten largest clones capture over 5.5% of the sample.

The CDR3 covers 17 residues, taking in both the cysteine and the phenylalanine. Kept here is only the CDR3 DNA, which spans 51 bases and is read in frame from base 1. The CDR1 and CDR2 encoded by the germline V gene are SGHTA and FQGNSA. Unmatched junction bases come to 11, with V trimmed by 5 bases and J by 1 base. On the study overall, not on this receptor specifically: Participants were mostly white British, with more females than males. The authors suggested clonal diversity may have been underestimated. Epitopes outside the regions mutated in the B.1.351 and B.1.1.7 variants were reportedly recognized by nearly half of the unique spike-specific TCRs. The 56-69-year group was small, and its depth increase did not reach significance, likely because of low power. Conclusions about previously exposed vaccinees were limited because only six AZD1222 recipients were SARS-CoV-2 seropositive at baseline. Because no day 14 peak-response samples were available, repertoires were characterized only after the peak T cell response. Spike-specific TCR breadth and depth rose significantly after two AZD1222 doses compared with day 0 and with MenACWY recipients. The whole spike protein was spanned by vaccine-associated CD4 TCRs, and dominant responses were seen in regions 160-218 and 743-854.

This clone has just a few counts. The antigen it recognizes is unknown. Base-call qualities are not available, and no considerably larger clone is one nucleotide away. The rearrangement joined TRBV7-2 to TRBJ2-1; TRBD1 aligns with 7 central bases. This TCR was sampled from an adult in good health. Source: peripheral blood, taken on day 0 of AZD1222 vaccination. Read as DNA, the sequence is TGTGCCAGCAGCCTCAGACAGGGAAGGAGGTCCTACAATGAGCAGTTCTTC. Translation gives CASSLRQGRRSYNEQFF. When the CDR3 is completed using the reference TRBV7-2 and TRBJ2-1 genes on either side, the full variable domain is GAGVSQSPSNKVTEKGKDVELRCDPISGHTALYWYRQSLGQGLEFLIYFQGNSAPDKSGLPSDRFSAERTGGSVSTLTIQRTQQEDSAVYLCASSLRQGRRSYNEQFFGPGTRLTVL.